The rows below give T cell receptor beta chains drawn from one sample of a study of blood T cell repertoires in COVID-19. Repertoires were generated with immunoSEQ multiplex PCR, while TCRdb's copy carries only in-frame clones and drops some. The table lists about 190,000 clones, about nine tenths of them singletons. Sequencing was performed on peripheral blood. These receptors originate from a man aged 40-50 years with acute or convalescent COVID-19. Both conserved end residues are part of each CDR3. Each record gives: J gene, V gene, D gene, clone size, CDR3 DNA, CDR3 protein. D genes are given only for firm matches. Expanded clones are given a class, and other clones once, few, many or no size at all.

j_call: TRBJ1-5
v_call: TRBV28
d_call: .
clone_size: .
cdr3_nt: TGTGCCAGCAGTTTCCGCAGGGTGGGTCAGCCCCAGCATTTT
cdr3_aa: CASSFRRVGQPQHF

j_call: TRBJ2-7
v_call: TRBV5-5
d_call: TRBD2
clone_size: few
cdr3_nt: TGTGCCAGCAGCTTGGGGGTCAGCGGGGGGCCCTCCGAGCAGTACTTC
cdr3_aa: CASSLGVSGGPSEQYF

j_call: TRBJ1-5
v_call: TRBV11-2
d_call: .
clone_size: .
cdr3_nt: TGTGCCAGCAGCTTAGATCGTTTGACAGGTAGCAATCAGCCCCAGCATTTT
cdr3_aa: CASSLDRLTGSNQPQHF

j_call: TRBJ1-1
v_call: TRBV21-1
d_call: .
clone_size: .
cdr3_nt: TGTGCCAGCAGCGCCCGGGACAGCCGGAACACTGAAGCTTTCTTT
cdr3_aa: CASSARDSRNTEAFF

j_call: TRBJ1-1
v_call: TRBV3-1/TRBV3-2
d_call: TRBD1
clone_size: .
cdr3_nt: TGTGCCAGCAGCCCGAAACAGCGACAGGGACCTGAAGCTTTCTTT
cdr3_aa: CASSPKQRQGPEAFF

j_call: TRBJ2-3
v_call: TRBV28
d_call: TRBD1
clone_size: .
cdr3_nt: TGTGCCAGCAGGCCGGGACAGTCCCCAGATACGCAGTATTTT
cdr3_aa: CASRPGQSPDTQYF

j_call: TRBJ2-5
v_call: TRBV12-5
d_call: TRBD2
clone_size: once
cdr3_nt: TGTGCTAGTGGCCGGCGACTAGCGGGCGCGACGGGAGAGACCCAGTACTTC
cdr3_aa: CASGRRLAGATGETQYF

j_call: TRBJ1-5
v_call: TRBV7-2
d_call: .
clone_size: .
cdr3_nt: TGTGCCAGCAGCTTATGGGCCATCAATCAGCCCCAGCATTTT
cdr3_aa: CASSLWAINQPQHF

j_call: TRBJ1-2
v_call: TRBV27
d_call: TRBD1
clone_size: .
cdr3_nt: TGTGCCAGCAGCCCTACTGGACAGGGGGGAGGCTACACCTTC
cdr3_aa: CASSPTGQGGGYTF

j_call: TRBJ2-7
v_call: TRBV18
d_call: .
clone_size: .
cdr3_nt: TGTGCCAGCTCACCACGGTTCGGGGAGGTTAGCTCCTACGAGCAGTACTTC
cdr3_aa: CASSPRFGEVSSYEQYF

j_call: TRBJ2-5
v_call: TRBV5-4
d_call: .
clone_size: .
cdr3_nt: TGTGCCAGCAGCTTGGCCGGGGAGACCCAGTACTTC
cdr3_aa: CASSLAGETQYF

j_call: TRBJ2-7
v_call: TRBV18
d_call: .
clone_size: .
cdr3_nt: TGTGCCAGCTCACCGTCATGGACAGTCCTGAGTCGAACCTACGAGCAGTACTTC
cdr3_aa: CASSPSWTVLSRTYEQYF

j_call: TRBJ2-2
v_call: TRBV5-1
d_call: .
clone_size: once
cdr3_nt: TGCGCCAGCAGCTTCGACGCGGCCGGGGAGCTGTTTTTT
cdr3_aa: CASSFDAAGELFF

j_call: TRBJ1-2
v_call: TRBV28
d_call: .
clone_size: once
cdr3_nt: TGTGCCAGCAGTATTAACAGCTATGGCTACACCTTC
cdr3_aa: CASSINSYGYTF

j_call: TRBJ2-1
v_call: TRBV5-4
d_call: TRBD1
clone_size: .
cdr3_nt: TGTGCCAGCAGCTTGGTACAGGGGGCCAGGGATGAGCAGTTCTTC
cdr3_aa: CASSLVQGARDEQFF

j_call: TRBJ2-5
v_call: TRBV10-3
d_call: TRBD1
clone_size: .
cdr3_nt: TGTGCCATCAGCCCGGGACAGGGGGCGCTCGGTGAGACCCAGTACTTC
cdr3_aa: CAISPGQGALGETQYF

j_call: TRBJ2-2
v_call: TRBV3-1/TRBV3-2
d_call: TRBD1
clone_size: once
cdr3_nt: TGTGCCAGCAGCCCGAGGGGACAGGCCGGGGAGCTGTTTTTT
cdr3_aa: CASSPRGQAGELFF

j_call: TRBJ2-2
v_call: TRBV28
d_call: TRBD1
clone_size: .
cdr3_nt: TGTGCCAGCAGTTTATGGGGGTTAGCGAGGGGGCCCGGGGAGCTGTTTTTT
cdr3_aa: CASSLWGLARGPGELFF

j_call: TRBJ1-6
v_call: TRBV9
d_call: .
clone_size: .
cdr3_nt: TGTGCCAGCAGCGTAGTACCCACAAATTCACCCCTCCACTTT
cdr3_aa: CASSVVPTNSPLHF

j_call: TRBJ2-3
v_call: TRBV4-2
d_call: .
clone_size: .
cdr3_nt: TGTGCCAGCAGCCAAAGGACTACCACAGATACGCAGTATTTT
cdr3_aa: CASSQRTTTDTQYF

j_call: TRBJ1-5
v_call: TRBV4-1
d_call: .
clone_size: .
cdr3_nt: TGCGCCAGCAGCCCGGACAGTTATCAGCCCCAGCATTTT
cdr3_aa: CASSPDSYQPQHF

j_call: TRBJ2-7
v_call: TRBV28
d_call: .
clone_size: .
cdr3_nt: TGTGCCAGCACCTCCTCCTACGAGCAGTACTTC
cdr3_aa: CASTSSYEQYF

j_call: TRBJ2-1
v_call: TRBV6-4
d_call: .
clone_size: once
cdr3_nt: TGTGCCAGCAGGGGGGGACAGTTCAATGAGCAGTTCTTC
cdr3_aa: CASRGGQFNEQFF

j_call: TRBJ2-7
v_call: TRBV5-4
d_call: TRBD2
clone_size: .
cdr3_nt: TGTGCCAGCAGTGGAGGACTAGCGGGACCCTACGAGCAGTACTTC
cdr3_aa: CASSGGLAGPYEQYF

j_call: TRBJ1-6
v_call: TRBV15
d_call: TRBD1
clone_size: .
cdr3_nt: TGTGCCACCAGCGGGGGACAGGCCTATAATTCACCCCTCCACTTT
cdr3_aa: CATSGGQAYNSPLHF

j_call: TRBJ1-5
v_call: TRBV9
d_call: TRBD1
clone_size: .
cdr3_nt: TGTGCCAGCAGCTCCGGGACAGGGGATCCCAATCAGCCCCAGCATTTT
cdr3_aa: CASSSGTGDPNQPQHF

j_call: TRBJ2-7
v_call: TRBV11-2
d_call: TRBD2
clone_size: .
cdr3_nt: TGTGCCAGCAGCACCCGCCCTGATAGCGGGGGGCACAAATCCTACGAGCAGTACTTC
cdr3_aa: CASSTRPDSGGHKSYEQYF

j_call: TRBJ2-5
v_call: TRBV7-8
d_call: TRBD1
clone_size: .
cdr3_nt: TGTGCCAGCAGCCCGGGACAGGGGGCTTGGGAGACCCAGTACTTC
cdr3_aa: CASSPGQGAWETQYF

j_call: TRBJ1-1
v_call: TRBV5-1
d_call: .
clone_size: .
cdr3_nt: TGCGCCAGCAGCCTGGACCGGTCGAACACTGAAGCTTTCTTT
cdr3_aa: CASSLDRSNTEAFF

j_call: TRBJ1-4
v_call: TRBV30
d_call: TRBD1
clone_size: .
cdr3_nt: TGTGCCTGGAGAGTCCAGGGGGCAAGGGAAAAACTGTTTTTT
cdr3_aa: CAWRVQGAREKLFF

j_call: TRBJ2-3
v_call: TRBV5-5
d_call: .
clone_size: .
cdr3_nt: TGTGCCAGCAGCTGGGTGACAGCGAGCACAGATACGCAGTATTTT
cdr3_aa: CASSWVTASTDTQYF

j_call: TRBJ1-2
v_call: TRBV6-4
d_call: .
clone_size: .
cdr3_nt: TGTGCCAGCAGTCCCCGCGACGGGGATGGCTACACCTTC
cdr3_aa: CASSPRDGDGYTF

j_call: TRBJ1-3
v_call: TRBV7-2
d_call: .
clone_size: .
cdr3_nt: TGTGCCAGCAGCTTCACAGGCAAAAGCTCTGGAAACACCATATATTTT
cdr3_aa: CASSFTGKSSGNTIYF

j_call: TRBJ1-1
v_call: TRBV3-1/TRBV3-2
d_call: TRBD1
clone_size: .
cdr3_nt: TGTGCCAGCAGCCAAGATAGCGCAGGGGGCCGCTGGACTGAAGCTTTCTTT
cdr3_aa: CASSQDSAGGRWTEAFF

j_call: TRBJ1-1
v_call: TRBV10-2
d_call: .
clone_size: .
cdr3_nt: TGCGCCAGCAGTGAGGGGGGGTCCACTGAAGCTTTCTTT
cdr3_aa: CASSEGGSTEAFF

j_call: TRBJ1-2
v_call: TRBV23-1
d_call: .
clone_size: .
cdr3_nt: TGCGCCAGCAGTCAATCGAGGGCAGACTATGGCTACACCTTC
cdr3_aa: CASSQSRADYGYTF

j_call: TRBJ2-3
v_call: TRBV2
d_call: TRBD1
clone_size: .
cdr3_nt: TGTGCCAGCAGCCAGGGGGCAAGCACAGATACGCAGTATTTT
cdr3_aa: CASSQGASTDTQYF

j_call: TRBJ2-1
v_call: TRBV7-9
d_call: TRBD2
clone_size: .
cdr3_nt: TGTGCCAGCAGCTCCCCTGGGACTAGCGGGGGTTCCTACAATGAGCAGTTCTTC
cdr3_aa: CASSSPGTSGGSYNEQFF

j_call: TRBJ1-2
v_call: TRBV7-2
d_call: TRBD1
clone_size: .
cdr3_nt: TGTGCCAGCAGTTGGGAGACAGGGGGGTATGGCTACACCTTC
cdr3_aa: CASSWETGGYGYTF

j_call: TRBJ1-2
v_call: TRBV6-5
d_call: TRBD1
clone_size: once
cdr3_nt: TGTGCCAGCAGTTACTCGTCAGGGGGTGACTATGGCTACACCTTC
cdr3_aa: CASSYSSGGDYGYTF

j_call: TRBJ1-1
v_call: TRBV10-2
d_call: .
clone_size: .
cdr3_nt: TGCGCCAGCAGTGACAGGGGTAAGAACACTGAAGCTTTCTTT
cdr3_aa: CASSDRGKNTEAFF

j_call: TRBJ1-5
v_call: TRBV28
d_call: .
clone_size: .
cdr3_nt: TGTGCCAGCAGCGTTAGCAACCTTATCGCTAGCAATCAGCCCCAGCATTTT
cdr3_aa: CASSVSNLIASNQPQHF

j_call: TRBJ1-1
v_call: TRBV27
d_call: .
clone_size: once
cdr3_nt: TGTGCCAGCAGTCGTGGAGACGGATACACTGAAGCTTTCTTT
cdr3_aa: CASSRGDGYTEAFF

j_call: TRBJ1-4
v_call: TRBV7-9
d_call: .
clone_size: .
cdr3_nt: TGTGCCAGCAGCGGCAGGGGATCTAATGAAAAACTGTTTTTT
cdr3_aa: CASSGRGSNEKLFF

j_call: TRBJ2-1
v_call: TRBV2
d_call: TRBD2
clone_size: .
cdr3_nt: TGTGCCAGCAGTGAAGACCCTGTAGCGGGGGGGCTTTACAATGAGCAGTTCTTC
cdr3_aa: CASSEDPVAGGLYNEQFF

j_call: TRBJ2-5
v_call: TRBV10-3
d_call: TRBD2
clone_size: .
cdr3_nt: TGTGCCATCAGTGCCGGGGCTAGCGGGGGGGCGGAGACCCAGTACTTC
cdr3_aa: CAISAGASGGAETQYF

j_call: TRBJ1-1
v_call: TRBV19
d_call: TRBD1
clone_size: .
cdr3_nt: TGTGCCAGTAGTATGCTTGGGACAGGGTCGCTCACTGAAGCTTTCTTT
cdr3_aa: CASSMLGTGSLTEAFF

j_call: TRBJ2-2
v_call: TRBV6-5
d_call: .
clone_size: .
cdr3_nt: TGTGCCAGCAGGGGGGACACCACCGGGGAGCTGTTTTTT
cdr3_aa: CASRGDTTGELFF

j_call: TRBJ2-7
v_call: TRBV28
d_call: .
clone_size: .
cdr3_nt: TGTGCCAGCAGTTTATTCACTCCATACGAGCAGTACTTC
cdr3_aa: CASSLFTPYEQYF

j_call: TRBJ1-1
v_call: TRBV6-5
d_call: TRBD1
clone_size: .
cdr3_nt: TGTGCCAGCAGCCGACAGGGTTTTAGCACTGAAGCTTTCTTT
cdr3_aa: CASSRQGFSTEAFF

j_call: TRBJ1-2
v_call: TRBV7-9
d_call: TRBD1
clone_size: .
cdr3_nt: TGTGCCAGCAGCTTAGCGAGACAGGGCTGGGGCTACACCTTC
cdr3_aa: CASSLARQGWGYTF

j_call: TRBJ1-1
v_call: TRBV5-4
d_call: .
clone_size: few
cdr3_nt: TGTGCCAGCAGCTTGGGGGGGCCCACGGGGAACACTGAAGCTTTCTTT
cdr3_aa: CASSLGGPTGNTEAFF

j_call: TRBJ1-2
v_call: TRBV30
d_call: .
clone_size: .
cdr3_nt: TGTGCCTGGAGACATAGGGACGGCCGGAGGGGTGGCTACACCTTC
cdr3_aa: CAWRHRDGRRGGYTF

j_call: TRBJ1-1
v_call: TRBV9
d_call: TRBD1
clone_size: .
cdr3_nt: TGTGCCAGCAGCCCCCTGGACAGGTTGAACACTGAAGCTTTCTTT
cdr3_aa: CASSPLDRLNTEAFF

j_call: TRBJ2-7
v_call: TRBV27
d_call: TRBD1
clone_size: .
cdr3_nt: TGTGCCAGCAGTAAGACAGGGAGCTCCTACGAGCAGTACTTC
cdr3_aa: CASSKTGSSYEQYF

j_call: TRBJ1-5
v_call: TRBV7-8
d_call: .
clone_size: .
cdr3_nt: TGTGCCAGCAGCTTGACGGAGGGAGCGAATCAGCCCCAGCATTTT
cdr3_aa: CASSLTEGANQPQHF